Following are 14 T cell receptor beta chains from one sample sequenced in a study of chronic HIV infection and antiretroviral therapy. TCRdb reprocessed the 5' RACE reads with MiXCR, giving one entry per CDR3 protein. The repertoire includes about 38,000 distinct CDR3 sequences, about 7.4% of them detected once, and roughly 2.6% sits in the top ten. Sequenced input: peripheral blood. These receptors all come from an adult who had HIV and had not received antiretroviral therapy, or was an uninfected healthy control (not recorded which).

This clonotype showed up many times. The chain is built from TRBV29-1 and TRBJ2-3; D is unresolved. Germline V gene data show CDR1 as SQVTM and CDR2 as ANQGSEA. Trimming removed 3 bases from V and 4 bases from J, with 17 bases in between. CDR3 length equals 15 residues. The CDR3 sequence is CSVDGRLVAADTQYF. CDR3 DNA: TGCAGCGTTGACGGAAGGCTAGTGGCCGCAGATACGCAGTATTTT.

This clonotype was counted at least ten times. CDR3: CSVEAGGIYNEQFF. CDR3 sequence (DNA): TGCAGCGTTGAAGCTGGAGGAATCTACAATGAGCAGTTCTTC. This chain joins TRBV29-1 and TRBJ2-1; D perhaps matches TRBD2 (5 bases). Germline values: CDR1 SQVTM, CDR2 ANQGSEA. The CDR3 consists of 14 residues. Trimming shortened V by 1 base and J by 3 bases, and 10 bases separated the two germline ends.

This clonotype was found many times. V and J are TRBV28 and TRBJ2-7; D possibly corresponds to TRBD1 (5 bases). This CDR3 comprises 17 residues. Between the trimmed V and J ends, which lost 5 bases and 0 bases, there was a span of 20 bases. The germline V gene encodes CDR1 MDHEN and CDR2 SYDVKM. CDR3 nucleotides: TGTGCCAGCAGTACTGATATCATCGGACAAATCTCCTACGAGCAGTACTTC. It translates to CASSTDIIGQISYEQYF.

In its sample, this clonotype was seen a few times. The chain is built from TRBV28 and TRBJ2-3; TRBD1 agrees at 10 bases. V was clipped by 4 bases and J by 5 bases; unmatched bases: 9. This CDR3 has 16 amino acids. Germline V gene sequence: CDR1 MDHEN, CDR2 SYDVKM. The CDR3, as DNA: TGTGCCAGCAGTTCCCGGGGGACAGGGGATAGAGATACGCAGTATTTT. Protein product: CASSSRGTGDRDTQYF.

This clonotype is deemed medium-sized (0.01 to 0.1%). The J gene is TRBJ2-3, the V gene TRBV27; TRBD2 matches at 12 bases. J lost 3 bases, V lost 5 bases, and 3 bases had no gene match. The germline CDR1 and CDR2 sequences are MNHEY and SMNVEV (reference sequence). The CDR3 totals 15 residues. For the CDR3, the DNA is TGTGCCAGCAGTGCCGGGACTAGCGGGACAGATACGCAGTATTTT. It codes for CASSAGTSGTDTQYF.

The sample holds many counts of this clonotype. The CDR3 sequence is CSAPGLVSSYEQYF. CDR3 nucleotides: TGCAGTGCCCCCGGACTCGTGAGCTCCTACGAGCAGTACTTC. This rearrangement joins TRBV20-1 to TRBJ2-7; D possibly corresponds to TRBD2 (5 bases). The V and J ends lost 6 bases and 0 bases respectively, with 15 bases between them. The germline gives CDR1 DFQATT, CDR2 SNEGSKA (reference sequence). The CDR3 runs to 14 residues.

This clonotype came up a few times. The genes are TRBV20-1 and TRBJ1-1, with D maybe TRBD1 (6 bases). Trimming stripped 6 bases from V and 3 bases from J, with 14 bases between. The CDR3 is made up of 13 amino acids. Germline V CDR1 and CDR2: DFQATT, SNEGSKA (reference sequence). DNA for the CDR3: TGCAGTGCCCCCAAGCAGGGGTACACTGAAGCTTTCTTT. The encoded protein is CSAPKQGYTEAFF.

In this sample, this clonotype turned up many times. The chain carries TRBV28 and TRBJ2-7; the D is unclear. CDR3 length: 14 amino acids. V lost 5 bases to trimming and J lost 2 bases, with 13 bases between them. Looked up from germline, CDR1 is MDHEN and CDR2 is SYDVKM. This CDR3 reads CASSAAGTAYEQYF. CDR3 DNA: TGTGCCAGCAGTGCCGCTGGAACAGCCTACGAGCAGTACTTC.

This clonotype was seen repeatedly, ten times or more. This CDR3 is CASSLRTGTWNTEAFF. CDR3 nucleotides: TGCGCCAGCAGCCTACGGACTGGTACCTGGAACACTGAAGCTTTCTTT. V gene TRBV5-1 combines with J gene TRBJ1-1; unclear D gene. The CDR3 contains 16 residues. Trimming shortened V by 4 bases and J by 1 base, and 17 bases separated the two germline ends. Germline CDR1 SGHRS, CDR2 YFSETQ.

This clonotype came up many times. V is TRBV15 and J is TRBJ2-7, with D unresolved. The V end lost 0 bases, the J end lost 7 bases, and 16 bases lay between the germline ends. The CDR3 sequence is 15 residues long. Germline-derived CDR1 and CDR2 are LNHNV and YYDKDF (reference sequence). CDR3: CATSRDELGLGEQYF. The CDR3 nucleotides read TGTGCCACCAGCAGAGATGAACTGGGTCTGGGGGAGCAGTACTTC.

The chain employs TRBV20-1 and TRBJ2-3; the D is unclear. The CDR3 has 11 amino acids. In germline, CDR1 is DFQATT, CDR2 SNEGSKA (reference sequence). V lost 2 bases, J lost 8 bases, and 8 bases lay in between. The CDR3 here is CSARPSGTQYF. In DNA form, the CDR3 reads TGCAGTGCTAGACCGTCGGGTACGCAGTATTTT.

V is TRBV12-3 or TRBV12-4 and J is TRBJ2-6; the D is unclear. The CDR3 is made up of 12 amino acids. Trimming shortened V by 7 bases and J by 4 bases, and 5 bases separated the two germline ends. The CDR3 DNA is TGTGCCAGCAAAGTCGGGGCCAACGTCCTGACTTTC. Its protein product is CASKVGANVLTF.

This clonotype was counted many times. This rearrangement joins TRBV28 to TRBJ2-7, with TRBD2 identical over 7 bases. The germline gives CDR1 MDHEN, CDR2 SYDVKM. The CDR3 spans 16 residues. V shed 2 bases and J 0 bases; nucleotides not matched to a gene: 7. The CDR3 sequence: CASSLPGGLLSYEQYF. The CDR3 DNA is TGTGCCAGCAGTTTACCTGGGGGACTACTCTCCTACGAGCAGTACTTC.

This clonotype was picked up a small number of times. The genes are TRBV20-1 and TRBJ2-7; 10 positions agree with TRBD2. Germline V gene lookup returns CDR1 DFQATT and CDR2 SNEGSKA (reference sequence). J gave up 4 bases and V 5 bases, and 8 bases lay outside the gene matches. The CDR3 extends over 14 amino acids. CDR3 DNA: TGCAGTGCTGTGGCCGCTAGCGGGAGTTACGAGCAGTACTTC. Its protein is CSAVAASGSYEQYF.